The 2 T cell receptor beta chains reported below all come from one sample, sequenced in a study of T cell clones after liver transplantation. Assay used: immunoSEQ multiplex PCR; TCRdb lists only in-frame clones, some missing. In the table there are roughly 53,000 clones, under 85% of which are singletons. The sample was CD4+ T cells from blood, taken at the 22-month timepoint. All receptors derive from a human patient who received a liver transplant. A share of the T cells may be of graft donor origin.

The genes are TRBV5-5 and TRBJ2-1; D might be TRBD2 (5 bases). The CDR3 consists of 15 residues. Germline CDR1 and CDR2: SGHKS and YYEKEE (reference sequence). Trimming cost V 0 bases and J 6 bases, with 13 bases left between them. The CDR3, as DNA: TGTGCCAGCAGCTTGGTCGGGGTAGGGTCCAATGAGCAGTTCTTC. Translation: CASSLVGVGSNEQFF.

The CDR3 loop reads CASSLESSAGNTIYF. The CDR3 DNA reads TGTGCCAGCAGCTTAGAGTCGAGTGCTGGAAACACCATATATTTT. The chain employs TRBV7-2 and TRBJ1-3; D gene unclear. Trimming took 1 base from V and 2 from J, leaving 9 bases between them. The CDR3 is 15 amino acids. Germline-derived CDR1 and CDR2 are SGHTA and FQGNSA.